The text below deals with one TCR beta chain. The clone's antigen remains unknown. No per-base quality is available; no much larger clone lies one base away. Libraries were made using the immunoSEQ multiplex PCR assay. For the multiplex PCR, a mixture combining 60 forward primers for TCR Vbeta segments and 13 reverse primers for TCR Jbeta segments was used. The CDR3 region of rearranged TCR beta genes was amplified from genomic DNA with a multiplex PCR assay. Amplified TCR beta libraries were sequenced as 87-base-pair reads on the Illumina HiSeq System. The paper's data handling went like this. A later analysis counted approximately 76 million unique TCR beta chains across the 666 repertoires, and about 10 million of these chains were shared by at least two donors. To remove PCR and sequencing errors, raw reads were error-corrected and collapsed into unique sequences using a nearest-neighbor algorithm that merged closely related sequences. To assign V, D and J gene segments, CDR3 sequences were aligned to IMGT reference sequences. Each retained sequence needed at least a six-nucleotide match to both a V gene segment and a J gene segment. A rearrangement counted as productive if the CDR3 had no stop codons and remained in frame with V and J, and every other rearrangement counted as non-productive. Following IMGT convention, CDR3 was defined as the stretch from the second conserved V-encoded cysteine up to the conserved J-encoded phenylalanine. The earlier analysis of 550 to 650 of the donors excluded any sequence lacking an unambiguous match to a single V gene segment. In an earlier analysis of approximately 590 of the donors, a V segment was called functional when productive rearrangements were above 56.7%, and segregating when the standard deviation between donors exceeded 5%. A statistical classification framework was built for diagnosing cytomegalovirus status from the catalog of TCR beta chain sequences. A later analysis assigned V and J genes by comparing TCR nucleotide sequences with IMGT/GENE-DB human TR gene sequences. The TCRdist pipeline was used in a later analysis to assign CDR3 sequences and most-parsimonious VDJ recombination scenarios. In a later analysis, each TCR beta chain was defined by its CDR3 amino acid sequence together with its V-gene family, and reads lacking a unique V-gene family were excluded. As a way to deal with suspected cross-contamination and a sequencing artifact, a later analysis dropped 640 or so nucleotide sequences that were highly shared and had low generation probability. For each public chain, a later analysis derived a clonal expansion index from normalized ranks of inferred template counts within each repertoire. A later analysis computed generation probabilities with a VDJ recombination model fitted to out-of-frame rearrangements, and checked the results against IGoR. In a later analysis, TCR-TCR, TCR-HLA and TCR-CMV co-occurrence was scored with hypergeometric tests, and a repertoire-size bias correction was applied to TCR pairs. In a later analysis, false discovery rates were estimated by permuting HLA or CMV assignments 20 times. A later analysis grouped co-occurring TCRs with DBSCAN, adding TCRdist sequence similarity when clustering within HLA-allele-positive subsets. Co-occurrence clustering excluded repertoires with fewer than 30,000 or more than 120,000 public chains, plus five with anomalous nucleotide sharing. Here the immuneACCESS table is served through TCRdb, limited to in-frame sequences with V and J called. Missing clones are a known gap in these copies; in checked studies unresolved V genes cover under half, and the rest lacks a known reason. V and J calls and clone size follow that table, whereas D and trimming were derived from the DNA. The sample table shows 150,000 or so clones, and about three quarters are seen once. The ten largest clones represent approximately 2.4% of the sample.

These data belong to a study of cytomegalovirus exposure and HLA in healthy donors (dated by TCRdb to about 2017). Some background on the complete study: In an earlier analysis of fewer than 750 of the donors, 250 to 300 Gb of sequence data and just under 120 million unique TCR beta sequences from about 179 million T cells were reported. An early release covering about 600 HLA-typed donors comprised about 320 gigabases of sequencing data and roughly 86 million unique TCR sequences. Of the 350 to 450 genotyped donors, 65% to 90% fell in the genetic ancestry cluster associated with self-reported Caucasian donors. The study was designed to test whether signatures of past pathogen exposure could be identified by cataloging public T cell receptors. The study profiled the T cell repertoires of hundreds of subjects by immunosequencing and related them to cytomegalovirus serostatus. A separate validation cohort of over a hundred different subjects was used in addition to the roughly 700-subject first cohort. To predict cytomegalovirus infection status, the study brought together high-throughput TCR immunosequencing, statistical association of individual TCRs with disease status, and machine learning. To study patterns of TCR occurrence, a later analysis re-analyzed previously published TCR beta repertoires from 650 to 750 donors and added high-resolution HLA genotyping. Rather than using new phenotypic data, the later analysis identified candidate immune exposures from TCR beta sequences and from how often those sequences occurred across donors. An earlier analysis of some 500 of the donors applied high-throughput TCR beta sequencing to assess whether each TCR beta V gene segment acted as functional or pseudogenic. Alongside the repertoire data, information on donor age, sex, ethnicity and CMV serostatus was compiled. A later genetic analysis used genome-wide SNP genotypes for about 65% of the roughly 700 donors, treating that subset as a discovery cohort. All discovery cohort repertoires had been generated using a single sequencing platform. HLA typing included class I and class II loci at four-digit resolution. Typing coverage differed by locus: A, B, C, DRB1 and DQB1 were typed in about 629-630 donors, DQA1 in 522, DPA1 in 600 to 610, and DPB1 in just under 490. Roughly 5 DR-DQ haplotypes were handled as single units for association and clustering, since linkage in the cohort was strong. Among about 370 genotyped donors of the cohort, an average of approximately 240,000 unique TCR beta nucleotide sequences was sequenced per donor, of which approximately 18% were non-productive. Overall study outcomes, separate from this receptor: Correlated functional status among segregating V segments might reflect linkage disequilibrium, but an unknown experimental factor could not be ruled out. In vitro tests confirmed that three of the cytomegalovirus-associated TCR beta chains recognize cytomegalovirus antigens. A further reported finding was that TCR beta sequences accurately predicted the HLA-A and HLA-B alleles for most subjects in the first cohort. Assigning TCR associations to individual alleles was difficult when HLA alleles, especially DR and DQ, strongly co-occurred. V-gene and J-gene trimming of TCR beta chains was associated with a missense DCLRE1C variant in a later genetic analysis, and the association was replicated in an independent cohort. In the study, 150 to 200 TCR beta chains were listed as associated with cytomegalovirus. A cluster of highly shared sequence variants was judged likely to represent a technical artifact of the sequencing pipeline. Most TCR sequences were seen in very few donors, while some public TCRs were found in many individuals. This cohort had only TCR beta chains sequenced, and the lack of alpha or paired-chain data limited which features could be detected. An earlier analysis of roughly 570 of the donors showed that most TCR beta V segments appeared in productive rearrangements either about 87% or about 30% of the time, which broadly matched IMGT annotations. In a later genetic analysis, fewer N-insertions in productive TCRs were reported among donors in an Asian-associated ancestry cluster than the roughly 700-donor mean. Some IMGT-functional V segments, including TRBV6-2 and TRBV6-3, could not be distinguished by the 87-base-pair reads and were therefore excluded. The earlier analysis of around 600 of the donors excluded over 15 rarely observed V segments, including chromosome 9 orphons, because counts were too low. The presence/absence analyses assumed that sequencing depth was roughly uniform across donors, and that assumption may not be true. In a later analysis, 16,951 TCR beta sequences were associated with specific HLA alleles at a false discovery rate of 0.05. Because HLA typing was missing for some donors at each locus, association tests included only the typed subset. According to the authors, the approach could potentially be generalized to other disease states and immunological phenotypes. According to a later analysis, TCR association rates differed among HLA loci, with DRB1 alleles showing the most associated TCRs and HLA-C alleles showing the fewest. In a later analysis, HLA-associated TCR beta chains showed more clonal expansion and lower generation probabilities than non-associated chains that were equally common. Immune exposure information for the cohort was limited to CMV serostatus. In a later analysis, most CMV-associated TCR beta chains were found to appear HLA-restricted, with HLA associations seemingly driven largely by CMV exposure. The classifier was reported to diagnose cytomegalovirus status with high specificity and sensitivity in both the original and validation cohorts. A later analysis reported that several top co-occurrence clusters appeared linked to parvovirus B19, influenza, CMV and Epstein-Barr virus.

The cohort comprised 710 or so healthy bone marrow donors. All cohort members were sampled while nominally healthy, although unrecorded immune exposures were likely present. The donor was CMV seronegative and was included in the group of 352 seronegative cohort members. Each donor provided a peripheral blood sample, and peripheral blood mononuclear cells were used for TCR beta sequencing. Genomic DNA extraction from the blood cell samples was performed with the Qiagen DNeasy Blood Extraction Kit. For this chain, trimming is 4 bases at the V end and 2 bases at the J end, and the number of junction bases without a gene match is 8. The CDR3 sequence holds 16 residues, the cysteine and phenylalanine included. Just CDR3 DNA is preserved here, 48 bases in frame from base 1. For CDR1 and CDR2, the germline V gene lists ENHRY and SYGVKD.

The V gene is TRBV10-3 and the J gene is TRBJ2-7; 10 bases in the middle match TRBD2. The sequence was obtained from a female donor in good health and CMV-seronegative. Material for sequencing was PBMCs. The sequenced DNA: TGTGCCATCAGTGCCGCAAGCGGGAGGGGTACCTACGAGCAGTACTTC. Translated, this is CAISAASGRGTYEQYF.